This T cell receptor (beta chain) was captured by sequencing in a study of CD8 T cells in ankylosing spondylitis. Study findings and constraints: Blood from ankylosing spondylitis patients appeared to carry a characteristic eight-variant TCR beta motif. Clones linked to disease were reported to show significant enrichment in matched ankylosing spondylitis synovial fluid.

Germline assignment: CDR1 KGHDR and CDR2 SFDVKD. The V end lost 4 bases, the J end lost 8 bases, and 14 bases lay between the germline ends. CDR3 length: 14 residues. This clonotype was counted at least ten times. The antigen is undetermined. Preparation of TCR beta libraries was done by quantitative 5'-RACE with molecular barcodes. TCRdb independently ran MiXCR on the 5' RACE reads; one entry per CDR3 protein. The table lists 270,000 or so distinct CDR3 sequences, 18% of them singletons, with less than 35% in the top ten. The source is a male donor with ankylosing spondylitis or in good health (not recorded which). V gene TRBV24-1 combines with J gene TRBJ2-1; D is uncertain. Specimen: blood, either unsorted or a sorted T cell fraction (not recorded which). In nucleotides, the CDR3 is TGTGCCACCAGTGACCCGAGCGCCCTGGATGAGCAGTTCTTC. It specifies CATSDPSALDEQFF.